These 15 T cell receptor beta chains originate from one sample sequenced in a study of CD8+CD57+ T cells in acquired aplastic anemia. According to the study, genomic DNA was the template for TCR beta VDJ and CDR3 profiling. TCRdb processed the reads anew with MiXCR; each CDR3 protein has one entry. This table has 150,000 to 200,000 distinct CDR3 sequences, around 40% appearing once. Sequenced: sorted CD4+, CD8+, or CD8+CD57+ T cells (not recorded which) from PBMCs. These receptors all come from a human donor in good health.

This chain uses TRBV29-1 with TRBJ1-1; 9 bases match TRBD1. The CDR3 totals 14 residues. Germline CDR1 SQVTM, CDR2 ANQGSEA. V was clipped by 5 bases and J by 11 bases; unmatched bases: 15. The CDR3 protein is CSVTRTGDPLLAFF. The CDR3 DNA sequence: TGCAGCGTTACGCGGACAGGGGACCCCCTCCTCGCTTTCTTT.

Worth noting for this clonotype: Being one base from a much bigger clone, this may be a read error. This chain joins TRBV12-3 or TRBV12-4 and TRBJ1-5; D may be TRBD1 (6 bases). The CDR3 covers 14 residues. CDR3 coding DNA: TGTGTAGTCGCCCGAGGGGGAATGTACCAGCCCCAGCATTTT. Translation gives CVVARGGMYQPQHF.

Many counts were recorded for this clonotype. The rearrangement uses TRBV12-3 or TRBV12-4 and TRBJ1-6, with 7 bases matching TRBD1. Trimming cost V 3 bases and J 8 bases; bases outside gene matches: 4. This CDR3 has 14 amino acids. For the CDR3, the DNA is TGTGCCAGCAGTTTTAGGCAGGGGGATTCACCCCTCCACTTT. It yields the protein CASSFRQGDSPLHF.

This CDR3 is CSASKGGEQETQYF. In nucleotides, the CDR3 is TGCAGTGCTAGTAAGGGGGGGGAACAAGAGACCCAGTACTTC. This rearrangement joins TRBV20-1 to TRBJ2-5; TRBD2 might be the D (7 bases). Trimming took 3 bases from V and 2 from J, leaving 13 bases between them. This CDR3 spans 14 amino acids. The germline V gene has CDR1 DFQATT and CDR2 SNEGSKA (reference sequence).

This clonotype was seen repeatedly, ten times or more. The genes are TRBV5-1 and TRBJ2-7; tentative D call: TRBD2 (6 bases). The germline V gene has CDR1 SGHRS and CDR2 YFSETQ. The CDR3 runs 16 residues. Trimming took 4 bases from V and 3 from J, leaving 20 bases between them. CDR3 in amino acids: CASSIGPGGTFYEQYF. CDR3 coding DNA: TGCGCCAGCAGCATAGGGCCAGGTGGGACTTTCTACGAGCAGTACTTC.

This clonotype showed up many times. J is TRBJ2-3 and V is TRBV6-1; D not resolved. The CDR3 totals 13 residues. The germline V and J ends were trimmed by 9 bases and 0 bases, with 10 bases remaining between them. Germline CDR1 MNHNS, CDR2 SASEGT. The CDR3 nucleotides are TGTGCCAGTGGACCTCGAAGCACAGATACGCAGTATTTT. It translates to CASGPRSTDTQYF.

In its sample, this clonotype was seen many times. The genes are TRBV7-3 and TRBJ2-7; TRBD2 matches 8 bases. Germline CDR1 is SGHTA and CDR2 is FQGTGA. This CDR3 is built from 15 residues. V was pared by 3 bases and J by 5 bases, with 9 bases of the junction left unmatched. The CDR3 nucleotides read TGTGCCAGCAGCTTTTCCGGCGGGAGGACCGACGAGCAGTACTTC. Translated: CASSFSGGRTDEQYF.

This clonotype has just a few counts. Written as DNA, the CDR3 is TGTGCTAGTGGTAAACGACAGGGCTCCCTAAACACTGAAGCTTTCTTT. Translation: CASGKRQGSLNTEAFF. The chain couples TRBV12-5 to TRBJ1-1, with 7 nucleotides matching TRBD1. This CDR3 is built from 16 residues. Germline-derived CDR1 and CDR2 are LGHNT and FRNRAP. The trim removed 5 bases at V and 2 bases at J, leaving 11 bases unmatched.

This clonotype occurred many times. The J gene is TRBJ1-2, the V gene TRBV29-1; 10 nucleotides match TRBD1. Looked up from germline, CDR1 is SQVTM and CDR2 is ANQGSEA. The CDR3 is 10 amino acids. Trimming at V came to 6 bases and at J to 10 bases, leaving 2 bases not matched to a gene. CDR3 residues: CSVGQGFYTF. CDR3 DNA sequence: TGCAGCGTGGGACAGGGGTTCTACACCTTC.

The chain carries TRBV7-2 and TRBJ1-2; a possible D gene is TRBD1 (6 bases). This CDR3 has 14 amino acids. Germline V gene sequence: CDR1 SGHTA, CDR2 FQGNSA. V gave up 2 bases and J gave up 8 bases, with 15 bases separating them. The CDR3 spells CASSLPGARAGYTF. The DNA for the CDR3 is TGTGCCAGCAGCTTACCGGGGGCTCGAGCGGGCTACACCTTC.

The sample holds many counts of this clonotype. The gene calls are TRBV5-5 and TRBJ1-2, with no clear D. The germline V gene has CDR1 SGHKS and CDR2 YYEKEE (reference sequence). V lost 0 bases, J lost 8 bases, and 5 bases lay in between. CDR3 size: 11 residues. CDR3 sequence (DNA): TGTGCCAGCAGCTTGGCCGAGGGCTACACCTTC. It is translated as CASSLAEGYTF.

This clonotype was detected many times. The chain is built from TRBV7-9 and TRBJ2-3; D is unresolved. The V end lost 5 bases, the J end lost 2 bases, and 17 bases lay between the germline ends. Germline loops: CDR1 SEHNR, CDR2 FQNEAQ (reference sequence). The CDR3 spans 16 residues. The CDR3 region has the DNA TGTGCCAGCAGCCCATCGCGGAACCCTTCCACAGATACGCAGTATTTT. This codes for CASSPSRNPSTDTQYF.

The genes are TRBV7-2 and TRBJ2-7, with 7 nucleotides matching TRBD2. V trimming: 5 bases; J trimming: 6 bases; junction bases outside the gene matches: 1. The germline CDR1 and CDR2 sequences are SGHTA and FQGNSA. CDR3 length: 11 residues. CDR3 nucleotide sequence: TGTGCCAGCAGCGGCGGGGGCGAGCAGTACTTC. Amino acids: CASSGGGEQYF.

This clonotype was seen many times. CDR3: CAAGTASNTEAFF. CDR3 bases: TGTGCCGCTGGGACGGCCTCGAACACTGAAGCTTTCTTT. This chain links TRBV10-3 with TRBJ1-1; possibly TRBD1 for D (5 bases). The CDR3 is 13 residues long. Germline values: CDR1 ENHRY, CDR2 SYGVKD. V was shortened by 11 bases and J by 1 base, with 14 bases between the two germline ends.

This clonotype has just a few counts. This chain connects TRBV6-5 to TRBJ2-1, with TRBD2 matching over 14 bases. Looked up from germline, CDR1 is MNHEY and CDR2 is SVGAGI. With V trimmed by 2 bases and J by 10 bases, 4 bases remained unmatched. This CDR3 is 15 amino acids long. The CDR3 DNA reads TGTGCCAGCAGTTACAACGGACTAGCGGGAGGCGAGCAGTTCTTC. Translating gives CASSYNGLAGGEQFF.